These 32 T cell receptor beta chains were all obtained from the same sample, sequenced in a study of blood T cell repertoires in COVID-19. TCRdb's copy holds only in-frame clones and misses some; the assay was immunoSEQ multiplex PCR. Altogether 140,000 to 150,000 clones are present, approximately 80% being singletons, with the ten largest covering approximately 8.2%. Sequencing input: peripheral blood. The receptors here all came from a human donor in a cohort sampled during active COVID-19.

This clone was found a few times. CDR3 in DNA: TGTGCCAGCAGCAAAGAAACCTCTTCCACAGAGTTCCCCTCTGGGGCCAACGTCCTGACTTTC. This sequence encodes CASSKETSSTEFPSGANVLTF. The chain uses TRBV21-1 and TRBJ2-6; whether TRBD1, the table's D call, matches the DNA was not checked. TRBV21-1 is a recognized pseudogene. This CDR3 comprises 21 residues.

The chain uses TRBV5-6 and TRBJ2-3; 8 bases map to TRBD1. The length of the CDR3 is 15 residues. From germline, CDR1 is SGHDT and CDR2 YYEEEE. V lost 0 bases and J lost 5; bases outside the gene matches: 5. CDR3 bases: TGTGCCAGCAGCTTGGCGACAGGGGTAGGAGATACGCAGTATTTT. Its translation: CASSLATGVGDTQYF.

The chain has TRBV6-1 and TRBJ1-5; a weak D match, TRBD1 (5 bases). The ends were cut back, 3 bases at V and 6 bases at J, with 15 bases in the middle. The length of the CDR3 is 15 residues. Germline V gene lookup returns CDR1 MNHNS and CDR2 SASEGT. The CDR3 here is CASSDWRGGSQPQHF. In DNA, the CDR3 is TGTGCCAGCAGTGATTGGCGCGGGGGGAGTCAGCCCCAGCATTTT.

The genes are TRBV29-1 and TRBJ2-1, with TRBD2 matching over 10 bases. The CDR3 is 14 amino acids. V was pared by 1 base and J by 4 bases, with 1 base of the junction left unmatched. Germline-derived CDR1 and CDR2 are SQVTM and ANQGSEA. CDR3 nucleotide sequence: TGCAGCGTTGAAGGGACTAGCGGTTACAATGAGCAGTTCTTC. This encodes CSVEGTSGYNEQFF.

J is TRBJ1-1 and V is TRBV7-9, with a possible D match to TRBD1 (5 bases). Trimming shortened V by 3 bases and J by 5 bases, and 25 bases separated the two germline ends. The CDR3 extends over 18 amino acids. Germline lookup yields CDR1 SEHNR and CDR2 FQNEAQ (reference sequence). Here the CDR3 DNA reads TGTGCCAGCAGCTTTCTCCTCGAGAACGGGGGTGCGGTGACTGAAGCTTTCTTT. Translating it yields CASSFLLENGGAVTEAFF.

J is TRBJ2-7 and V is TRBV4-1; TRBD2 agrees at 9 bases. With 0 bases clipped from V and 5 bases from J, the junction kept 17 bases outside the gene matches. Germline values: CDR1 MGHRA, CDR2 YSYEKL. The CDR3 totals 19 residues. The CDR3, as DNA: TGCGCCAGCAGCCAAGAGGACGGTTCTTTAGCGGGAGTTCGGCACGAGCAGTACTTC. Protein: CASSQEDGSLAGVRHEQYF.

The V gene is TRBV6-1, the J gene TRBJ1-4; 7 nucleotides agree with TRBD1. The CDR3 covers 15 residues. The V segment lost 3 bases and the J segment 8 bases; nucleotides outside the gene matches: 9. Looked up from germline, CDR1 is MNHNS and CDR2 is SASEGT. The CDR3 nucleotides read TGTGCCAGCAGTGAGCCGGGACAGACATGGGAAAAACTGTTTTTT. Protein product: CASSEPGQTWEKLFF.

The chain has TRBV5-1 and TRBJ2-1, with D unclear. The germline V and J ends were trimmed by 8 bases and 6 bases, with 12 bases remaining between them. Germline V gene sequence: CDR1 SGHRS, CDR2 YFSETQ. This CDR3 is 12 amino acids long. The chain's CDR3 is CASSRSLNEQFF. The CDR3 DNA sequence: TGCGCCAGTTCGCGGTCCCTCAATGAGCAGTTCTTC.

The chain recombines TRBV4-1 with TRBJ1-1; 7 nucleotides match TRBD1. CDR1 and CDR2 (germline): MGHRA, YSYEKL. The CDR3 has 15 residues. Germline trimming cut 1 base from V and 1 base from J; bases unmatched to any gene: 3. The CDR3 DNA is TGCGCCAGCAGCCAAGGGTACAGGGGGAACACTGAAGCTTTCTTT. It translates to CASSQGYRGNTEAFF.

The chain recombines TRBV2 with TRBJ2-7, with D perhaps TRBD1 (6 bases). The CDR3 extends over 13 amino acids. The V gene lost 8 bases and the J gene lost 1 base, with 12 bases spanning the gap. Germline CDR1 is SNHLY and CDR2 is FYNNEI. CDR3 protein: CASLEDRSYEQYF. As DNA, the CDR3 is TGTGCCAGCTTGGAAGACAGGTCCTACGAGCAGTACTTC.

The rearrangement links TRBV9 to TRBJ2-7, with a possible D match to TRBD1 (7 bases). CDR1 and CDR2 (germline): SGDLS, YYNGEE. The CDR3 has 15 residues. V lost 0 bases, J lost 3 bases, and 13 bases lay in between. Here the CDR3 reads CASSVGTQGGYEQYF. The CDR3 DNA sequence: TGTGCCAGCAGCGTAGGGACCCAGGGGGGCTACGAGCAGTACTTC.

The genes are TRBV19 and TRBJ2-2; 9 bases are a match to TRBD2. Germline CDR1 and CDR2: LNHDA and SQIVND (reference sequence). With 5 bases clipped from V and 8 bases from J, the junction kept 18 bases outside the gene matches. This CDR3 has 18 amino acids. The CDR3, as DNA: TGTGCCAGTAGTCCCATTTTACTAGCGGGCCGACTAAGTGGGGAGCTGTTTTTT. Its protein product is CASSPILLAGRLSGELFF.

CDR3 in DNA: TGTGCCAGCAGTTACGTCGGGAGGGCCTCCAATGAGCAGTTCTTC. Translation: CASSYVGRASNEQFF. The chain is built from TRBV6-2 or TRBV6-3 and TRBJ2-1, with 8 bases fitting TRBD2. The CDR3 runs to 15 residues. CDR1 is MNHEY, CDR2 SVGEGT, per germline. The J segment lost 6 bases and the V segment lost 2 bases, leaving 6 bases of the junction unmatched.

V usage is TRBV28 and J usage is TRBJ2-7; the D is unclear. This CDR3 spans 12 amino acids. V dropped 7 bases and J dropped 6 bases, with 13 bases sitting between them. Germline CDR1 MDHEN, CDR2 SYDVKM. CDR3 sequence (DNA): TGTGCCAGCAACTTGCTCGGTCTCGAGCAGTACTTC. Translated: CASNLLGLEQYF.

This rearrangement joins TRBV9 to TRBJ2-2, with TRBD2 matching over 10 bases. V trimming: 3 bases; J trimming: 6 bases; junction bases outside the gene matches: 5. Germline V gives CDR1 SGDLS, CDR2 YYNGEE. CDR3 size: 15 residues. Here the CDR3 DNA reads TGTGCCAGCAGCGCATCACTAGCGGGACCCGGGGAGCTGTTTTTT. It translates to CASSASLAGPGELFF.

The table lists this clone with a few counts. One end of the junction does not line up with germline, which may come from a read error. The rearrangement links TRBV12-3 or TRBV12-4 to TRBJ1-1; D gene uncertain. The CDR3 length is 12 residues. The CDR3, as DNA: TGTGCCAGCAGGTTAGGAGGGACTGAAGCTTTCTTT. Protein: CASRLGGTEAFF.

The V call is TRBV4-1, the J call TRBJ2-3, with 7 positions matching TRBD1. Germline V gives CDR1 MGHRA, CDR2 YSYEKL. The CDR3 spans 15 residues. Trimming took 3 bases from V and 2 from J; bases not matched to a gene: 5. This CDR3 is CASSHPGQNTDTQYF. The CDR3 DNA sequence: TGCGCCAGCAGCCACCCGGGACAGAACACAGATACGCAGTATTTT.

The J gene is TRBJ2-2, the V gene TRBV11-3; unclear D gene. Trimming took 3 bases from V and 4 from J, leaving 9 bases between them. In germline, CDR1 is SGHNT, CDR2 YENEEA. This CDR3 spans 14 amino acids. The CDR3 DNA follows: TGTGCCAGCAGCTTCAACTCGATCACCGGGGAGCTGTTTTTT. It yields the protein CASSFNSITGELFF. The full variable domain, in which reference TRBV11-3 and TRBJ2-2 provide the parts outside the CDR3, is EAGVVQSPRYKIIEKKQPVAFWCNPISGHNTLYWYLQNLGQGPELLIRYENEEAVDDSQLPKDRFSAERLKGVDSTLKIQPAELGDSAVYLCASSFNSITGELFFGEGSRLTVL.

The rearrangement links TRBV28 to TRBJ2-1; 9 positions match TRBD1. The CDR3 runs to 16 residues. With 6 bases clipped from V and 1 base from J, the junction kept 7 bases outside the gene matches. Germline V lookup: CDR1 MDHEN, CDR2 SYDVKM. CDR3 sequence reads: CASRTSTGGSYNEQFF. CDR3 DNA sequence: TGTGCCAGCAGAACCTCGACAGGGGGGTCCTACAATGAGCAGTTCTTC. The complete variable domain, with remaining parts taken from reference TRBV28 and TRBJ2-1, reads DVKVTQSSRYLVKRTGEKVFLECVQDMDHENMFWYRQDPGLGLRLIYFSYDVKMKEKGDIPEGYSVSREKKERFSLILESASTNQTSMYLCASRTSTGGSYNEQFFGPGTRLTVL.

With respect to this clone: Other DNA sequences in this sample translate to the same CDR3. The rearrangement links TRBV18 to TRBJ2-3, with D unresolved. The CDR3 covers 13 residues. The V gene lost 3 bases and the J gene lost 0 bases, with 4 bases spanning the gap. The germline CDR1 and CDR2 sequences are KGHSH and LQKENI. The CDR3 region has the DNA TGTGCCAGCTCACCCCCTAGCACAGATACGCAGTATTTT. Protein: CASSPPSTDTQYF.

CDR3 nucleotides: TGTGCCAGCAGAGAGAGTAGGGGACTAGCGGGAAGCACAGATACGCAGTATTTT. Protein: CASRESRGLAGSTDTQYF. The rearrangement uses TRBV2 and TRBJ2-3, with 13 bases matching TRBD2. Germline V gene data show CDR1 as SNHLY and CDR2 as FYNNEI. This CDR3 is built from 18 residues. After removal of 6 bases from V and 0 bases from J, the junction contained 9 bases not matched to a gene. Full variable domain (missing parts from reference TRBV2 and TRBJ2-3): EPEVTQTPSHQVTQMGQEVILRCVPISNHLYFYWYRQILGQKVEFLVSFYNNEISEKSEIFDDQFSVERPDGSNFTLKIRSTKLEDSAMYFCASRESRGLAGSTDTQYFGPGTRLTVL.

The chain combines TRBV28 with TRBJ1-6; 9 bases are a match to TRBD1. Trimming removed 11 bases from V and 7 bases from J; junction bases left unmatched: 9. Germline values: CDR1 MDHEN, CDR2 SYDVKM. The CDR3 extends over 14 amino acids. CDR3 DNA sequence: TGTGCCCACCTACCGGGACAGGGCAATTCACCCCTCCACTTT. It yields the protein CAHLPGQGNSPLHF.

V gene TRBV6-2 or TRBV6-3 combines with J gene TRBJ1-6; 9 bases are shared with TRBD1. The ends lost 5 bases at V and 10 bases at J; junction bases unmatched: 3. CDR3 length equals 13 residues. Germline V gene sequence: CDR1 MNHEY, CDR2 SVGEGT. DNA for the CDR3: TGTGCCAGCAGTACAACAGGGGGCTCACCCCTCCACTTT. Protein product: CASSTTGGSPLHF.

J is TRBJ2-7 and V is TRBV19, with D possibly TRBD1 on 5 matching bases. Germline V gene sequence: CDR1 LNHDA, CDR2 SQIVND (reference sequence). This CDR3 spans 14 amino acids. With 2 bases removed from V and 0 bases from J, the gap between germline ends came to 8 bases. The chain's CDR3 is CASSIQGSSYEQYF. CDR3 coding DNA: TGTGCCAGTAGTATACAGGGAAGCTCCTACGAGCAGTACTTC.

J is TRBJ1-1 and V is TRBV20-1; no reliable D call. V shed 3 bases and J shed 3 bases, with 5 bases lying between them. Germline-derived CDR1 and CDR2 are DFQATT and SNEGSKA (reference sequence). There are 11 residues in the CDR3. The CDR3 region is CSARADTEAFF. The CDR3 nucleotides read TGCAGTGCTAGGGCAGACACTGAAGCTTTCTTT.

The genes are TRBV12-2 and TRBJ1-1; the D call TRBD1 from the table was never checked on the DNA. TRBV12-2 is noted as a pseudogene. CDR3 size: 16 residues. The CDR3 reads CASRPWDRGRVTEAFF. CDR3 DNA: TGTGCAAGTCGCCCATGGGACAGGGGACGGGTCACTGAAGCTTTCTTT.

J is TRBJ2-7 and V is TRBV7-8; TRBD1 aligns across 7 bases. V lost 5 bases to trimming and J lost 0 bases; unmatched junction nucleotides: 10. Looked up from germline, CDR1 is SGHVS and CDR2 is FQNEAQ. CDR3 length: 16 amino acids. The CDR3 is CASSRLAGGSSYEQYF. The DNA of the CDR3 is TGTGCCAGCAGCCGCCTCGCAGGGGGTAGCTCCTACGAGCAGTACTTC.

This clone came up once. This rearrangement joins TRBV5-6 to TRBJ1-4, with D tentatively TRBD1 (5 bases). V shed 3 bases and J shed 5 bases, with 17 bases lying between them. Germline V lookup: CDR1 SGHDT, CDR2 YYEEEE. CDR3 length equals 16 residues. The CDR3 is CASSSPGGARNEKLFF. As DNA, the CDR3 is TGTGCCAGCAGCTCGCCGGGAGGGGCTCGGAATGAAAAACTGTTTTTT.

The chain couples TRBV7-2 to TRBJ2-7; weak D call: TRBD1 (5 bases). The CDR3 contains 15 residues. Trimming pared 1 base from V and 2 bases from J, leaving 12 bases between. Germline V gene sequence: CDR1 SGHTA, CDR2 FQGNSA. The CDR3 region is CASSLGGQPTYEQYF. The CDR3 coding sequence is TGTGCCAGCAGCTTAGGGGGCCAGCCGACCTACGAGCAGTACTTC. The full variable domain, rest sourced from reference TRBV7-2 and TRBJ2-7, is GAGVSQSPSNKVTEKGKDVELRCDPISGHTALYWYRQSLGQGLEFLIYFQGNSAPDKSGLPSDRFSAERTGGSVSTLTIQRTQQEDSAVYLCASSLGGQPTYEQYFGPGTRLTVT.

V gene TRBV4-2 combines with J gene TRBJ1-1; unclear D gene. V was shortened by 1 base and J by 5 bases, with 14 bases between the two germline ends. The CDR3 has 15 residues. From germline, CDR1 is LGHNA and CDR2 YNFKEQ. As DNA, the CDR3 is TGTGCCAGCAGCCAAGTTGGCCCGGGCGGGACTGAAGCTTTCTTT. Translated, it gives CASSQVGPGGTEAFF.

The J gene is TRBJ1-1, the V gene TRBV4-3; possibly TRBD1 for D (5 bases). The CDR3 is made up of 21 amino acids. Germline V CDR1 and CDR2: LGHNA, YSLEER. With 4 bases removed from V and 0 bases from J, the gap between germline ends came to 30 bases. CDR3 loop: CASSRWWEGAAGGEMNTEAFF. CDR3 DNA sequence: TGCGCCAGCAGCCGTTGGTGGGAAGGGGCTGCCGGAGGGGAGATGAACACTGAAGCTTTCTTT.

The chain combines TRBV7-2 with TRBJ2-7; 13 bases agree with TRBD2. This CDR3 is built from 15 residues. The germline gives CDR1 SGHTA, CDR2 FQGNSA. Unmatched junction bases numbered 4, after V lost 6 bases and J lost 2 bases. The CDR3 loop reads CASRLAGGPTYEQYF. CDR3 coding DNA: TGTGCCAGCAGACTAGCGGGAGGGCCGACCTACGAGCAGTACTTC.